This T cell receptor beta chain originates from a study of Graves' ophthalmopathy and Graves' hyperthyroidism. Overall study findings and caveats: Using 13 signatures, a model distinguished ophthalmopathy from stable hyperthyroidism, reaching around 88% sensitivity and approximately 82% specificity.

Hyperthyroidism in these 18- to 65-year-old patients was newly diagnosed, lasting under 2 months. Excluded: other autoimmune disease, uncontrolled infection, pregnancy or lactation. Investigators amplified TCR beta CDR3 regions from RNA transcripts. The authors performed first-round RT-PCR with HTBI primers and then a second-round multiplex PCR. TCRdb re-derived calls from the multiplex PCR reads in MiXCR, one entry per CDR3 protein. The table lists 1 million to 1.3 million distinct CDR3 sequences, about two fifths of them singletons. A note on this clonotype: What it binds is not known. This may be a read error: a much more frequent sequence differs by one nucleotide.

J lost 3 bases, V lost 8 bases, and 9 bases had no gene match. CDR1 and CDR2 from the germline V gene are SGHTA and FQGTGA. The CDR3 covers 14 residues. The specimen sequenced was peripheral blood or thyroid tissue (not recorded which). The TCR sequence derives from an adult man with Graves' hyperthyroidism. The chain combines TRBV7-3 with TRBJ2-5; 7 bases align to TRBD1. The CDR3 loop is CASGRGQSEETQYF. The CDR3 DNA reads TGTGCCAGCGGCCGGGGACAGTCGGAAGAGACCCAGTACTTC.